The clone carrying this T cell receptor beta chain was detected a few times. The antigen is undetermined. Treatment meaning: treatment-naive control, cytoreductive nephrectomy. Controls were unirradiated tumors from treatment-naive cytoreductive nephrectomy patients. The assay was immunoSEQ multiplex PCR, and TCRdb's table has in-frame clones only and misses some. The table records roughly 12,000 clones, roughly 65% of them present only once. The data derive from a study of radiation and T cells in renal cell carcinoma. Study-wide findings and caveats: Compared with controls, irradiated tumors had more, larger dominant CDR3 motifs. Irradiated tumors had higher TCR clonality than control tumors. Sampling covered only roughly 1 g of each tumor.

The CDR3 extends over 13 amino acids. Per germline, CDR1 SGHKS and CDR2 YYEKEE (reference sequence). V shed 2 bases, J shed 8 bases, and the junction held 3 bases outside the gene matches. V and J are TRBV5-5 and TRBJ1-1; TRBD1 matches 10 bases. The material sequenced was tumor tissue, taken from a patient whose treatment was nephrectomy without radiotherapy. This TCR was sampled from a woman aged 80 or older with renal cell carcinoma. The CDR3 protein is CASSFEGQGEAFF. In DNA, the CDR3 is TGTGCCAGCAGCTTCGAGGGACAGGGGGAAGCTTTCTTT.